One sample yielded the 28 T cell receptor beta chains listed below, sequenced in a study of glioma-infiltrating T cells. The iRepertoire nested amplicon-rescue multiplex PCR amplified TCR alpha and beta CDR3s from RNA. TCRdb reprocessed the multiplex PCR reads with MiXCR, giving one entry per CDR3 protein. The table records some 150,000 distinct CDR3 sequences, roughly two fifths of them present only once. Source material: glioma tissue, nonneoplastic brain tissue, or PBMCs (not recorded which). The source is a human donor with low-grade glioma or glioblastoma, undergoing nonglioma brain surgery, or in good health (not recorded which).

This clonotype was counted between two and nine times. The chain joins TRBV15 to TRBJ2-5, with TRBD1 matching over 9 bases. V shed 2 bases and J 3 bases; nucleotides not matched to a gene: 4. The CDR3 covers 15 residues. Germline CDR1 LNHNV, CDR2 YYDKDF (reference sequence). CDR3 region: CATSRLGQGEETQYF. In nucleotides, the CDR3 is TGTGCCACCAGCAGATTGGGACAGGGAGAAGAGACCCAGTACTTC.

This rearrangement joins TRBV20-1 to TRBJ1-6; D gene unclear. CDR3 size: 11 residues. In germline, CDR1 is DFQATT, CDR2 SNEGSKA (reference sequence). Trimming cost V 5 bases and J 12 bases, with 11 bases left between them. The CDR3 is CSAPFEGPLHF. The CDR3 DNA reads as TGCAGTGCTCCCTTCGAAGGACCCCTCCACTTT.

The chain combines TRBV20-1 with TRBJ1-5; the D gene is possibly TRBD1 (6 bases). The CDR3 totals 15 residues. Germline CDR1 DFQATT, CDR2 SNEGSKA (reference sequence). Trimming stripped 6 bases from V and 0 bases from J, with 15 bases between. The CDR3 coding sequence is TGCAGTGCCATCCGACAGGACCATAGCAATCAGCCCCAGCATTTT. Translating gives CSAIRQDHSNQPQHF.

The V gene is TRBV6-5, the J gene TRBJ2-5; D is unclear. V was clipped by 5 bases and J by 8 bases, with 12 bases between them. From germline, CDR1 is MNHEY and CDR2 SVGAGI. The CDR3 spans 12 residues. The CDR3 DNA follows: TGTGCCAGCAGTCGTAAAGTGGATACCCAGTACTTC. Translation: CASSRKVDTQYF.

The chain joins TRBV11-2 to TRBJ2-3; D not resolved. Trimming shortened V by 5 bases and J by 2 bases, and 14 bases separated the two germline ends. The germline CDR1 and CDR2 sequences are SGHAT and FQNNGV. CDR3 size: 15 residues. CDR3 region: CASSPPPRATDTQYF. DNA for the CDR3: TGTGCCAGCAGCCCTCCCCCAAGGGCCACAGATACGCAGTATTTT.

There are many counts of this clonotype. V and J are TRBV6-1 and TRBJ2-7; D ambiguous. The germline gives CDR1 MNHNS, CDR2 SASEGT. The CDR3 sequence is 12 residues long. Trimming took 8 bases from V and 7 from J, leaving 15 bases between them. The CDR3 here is CASGQSPWEQYF. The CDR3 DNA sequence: TGTGCCAGCGGCCAGTCCCCCTGGGAGCAGTACTTC.

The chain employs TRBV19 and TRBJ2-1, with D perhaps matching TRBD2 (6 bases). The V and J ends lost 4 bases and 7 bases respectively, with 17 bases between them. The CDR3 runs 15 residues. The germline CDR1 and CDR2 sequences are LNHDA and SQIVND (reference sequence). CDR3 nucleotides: TGTGCCAGTAGTAGGGGGGTACCCCGGACAAATGAGCAGTTCTTC. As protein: CASSRGVPRTNEQFF.

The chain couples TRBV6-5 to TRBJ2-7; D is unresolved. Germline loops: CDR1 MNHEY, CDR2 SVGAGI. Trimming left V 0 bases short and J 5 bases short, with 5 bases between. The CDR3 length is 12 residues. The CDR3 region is CASSYSQDEQYF. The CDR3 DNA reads TGTGCCAGCAGTTACTCTCAGGACGAGCAGTACTTC.

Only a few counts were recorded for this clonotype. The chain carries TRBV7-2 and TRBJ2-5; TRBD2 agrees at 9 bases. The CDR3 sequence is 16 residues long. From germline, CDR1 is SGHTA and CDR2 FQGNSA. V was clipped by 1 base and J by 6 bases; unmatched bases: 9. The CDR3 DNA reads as TGTGCCAGCAGCTTAGGTGGAGCGGGGGGAGGGCAGACCCAGTACTTC. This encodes CASSLGGAGGGQTQYF. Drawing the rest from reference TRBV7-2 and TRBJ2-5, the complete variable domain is GAGVSQSPSNKVTEKGKDVELRCDPISGHTALYWYRQSLGQGLEFLIYFQGNSAPDKSGLPSDRFSAERTGGSVSTLTIQRTQQEDSAVYLCASSLGGAGGGQTQYFGPGTRLLVL.

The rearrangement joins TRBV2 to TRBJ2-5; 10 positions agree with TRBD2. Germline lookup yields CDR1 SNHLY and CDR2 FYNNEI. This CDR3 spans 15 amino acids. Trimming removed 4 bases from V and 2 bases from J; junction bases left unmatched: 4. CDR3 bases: TGTGCCAGCAGTGCTAGCGGGGGAATTCAAGAGACCCAGTACTTC. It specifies CASSASGGIQETQYF. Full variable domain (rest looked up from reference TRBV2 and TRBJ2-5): EPEVTQTPSHQVTQMGQEVILRCVPISNHLYFYWYRQILGQKVEFLVSFYNNEISEKSEIFDDQFSVERPDGSNFTLKIRSTKLEDSAMYFCASSASGGIQETQYFGPGTRLLVL.

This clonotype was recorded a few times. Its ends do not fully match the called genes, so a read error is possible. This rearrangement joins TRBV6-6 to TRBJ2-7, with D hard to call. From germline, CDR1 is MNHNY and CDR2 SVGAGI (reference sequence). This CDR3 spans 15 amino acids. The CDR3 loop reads CATSYSLGNFGEQYF. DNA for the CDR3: TGTGCCACCAGTTACTCATTAGGGAACTTTGGCGAGCAGTACTTC.

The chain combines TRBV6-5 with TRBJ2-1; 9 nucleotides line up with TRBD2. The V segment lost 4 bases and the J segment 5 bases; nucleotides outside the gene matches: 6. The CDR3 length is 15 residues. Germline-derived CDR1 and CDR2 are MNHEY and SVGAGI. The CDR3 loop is CASSLIAGANNEQFF. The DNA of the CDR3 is TGTGCCAGCAGTTTGATAGCGGGAGCCAACAATGAGCAGTTCTTC.

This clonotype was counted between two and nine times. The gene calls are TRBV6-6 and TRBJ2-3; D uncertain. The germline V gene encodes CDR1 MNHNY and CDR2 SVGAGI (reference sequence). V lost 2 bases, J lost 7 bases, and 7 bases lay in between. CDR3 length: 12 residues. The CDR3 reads CASSYGQNTQYF. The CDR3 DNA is TGTGCCAGCAGTTACGGGCAGAATACGCAGTATTTT.

This CDR3 reads CSGEVGADTQYF. CDR3 coding DNA: TGCAGTGGTGAGGTTGGGGCAGATACGCAGTATTTT. V and J are TRBV20-1 and TRBJ2-3; D is undetermined. The CDR3 is made up of 12 amino acids. Germline CDR1 and CDR2: DFQATT and SNEGSKA (reference sequence). Trimming cost V 7 bases and J 4 bases, with 12 bases left between them.

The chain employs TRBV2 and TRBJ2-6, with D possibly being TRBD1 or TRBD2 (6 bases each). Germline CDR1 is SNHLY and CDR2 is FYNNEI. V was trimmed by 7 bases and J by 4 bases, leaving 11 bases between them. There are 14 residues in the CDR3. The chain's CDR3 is CASTQGGGANVLTF. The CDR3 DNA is TGTGCCAGCACCCAAGGGGGGGGGGCCAACGTCCTGACTTTC.

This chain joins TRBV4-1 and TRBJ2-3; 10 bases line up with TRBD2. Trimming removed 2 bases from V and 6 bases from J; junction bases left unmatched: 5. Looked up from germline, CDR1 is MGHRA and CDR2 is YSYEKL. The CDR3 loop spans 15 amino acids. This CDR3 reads CASSQLSGRTDTQYF. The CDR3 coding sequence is TGCGCCAGCAGCCAACTTAGCGGGAGGACTGATACGCAGTATTTT.

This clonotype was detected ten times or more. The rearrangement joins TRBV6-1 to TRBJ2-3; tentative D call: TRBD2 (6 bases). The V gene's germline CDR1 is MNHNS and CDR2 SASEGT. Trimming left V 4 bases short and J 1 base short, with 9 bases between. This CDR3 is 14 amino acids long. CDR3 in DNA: TGTGCCAGCAGTGTCGGGGGAGGCACAGATACGCAGTATTTT. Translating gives CASSVGGGTDTQYF.

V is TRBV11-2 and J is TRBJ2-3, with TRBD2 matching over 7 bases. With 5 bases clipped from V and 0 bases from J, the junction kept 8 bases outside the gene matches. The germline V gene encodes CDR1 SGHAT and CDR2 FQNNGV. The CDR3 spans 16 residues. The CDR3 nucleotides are TGTGCCAGCAGCCCCCTGGGAGGGACTAGCACAGATACGCAGTATTTT. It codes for CASSPLGGTSTDTQYF.

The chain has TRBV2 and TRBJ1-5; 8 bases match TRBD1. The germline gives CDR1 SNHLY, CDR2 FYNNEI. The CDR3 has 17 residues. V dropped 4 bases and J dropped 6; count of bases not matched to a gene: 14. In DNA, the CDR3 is TGTGCCAGCAGTGCGGGGACAGGTTCGTCTTCGGGTCAGCCCCAGCATTTT. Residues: CASSAGTGSSSGQPQHF.

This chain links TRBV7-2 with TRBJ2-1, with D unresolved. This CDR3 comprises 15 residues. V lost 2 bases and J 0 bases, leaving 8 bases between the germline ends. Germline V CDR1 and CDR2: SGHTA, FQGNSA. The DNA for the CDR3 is TGTGCCAGCAGCTTAAAGAGCGACTCCTACAATGAGCAGTTCTTC. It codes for CASSLKSDSYNEQFF.

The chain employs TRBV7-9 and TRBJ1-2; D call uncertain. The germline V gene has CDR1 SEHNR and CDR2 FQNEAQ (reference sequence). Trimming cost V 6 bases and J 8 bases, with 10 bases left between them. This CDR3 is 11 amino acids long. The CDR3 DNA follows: TGTGCCAGCAGAAATGCGGGGGGCTACACCTTC. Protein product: CASRNAGGYTF.

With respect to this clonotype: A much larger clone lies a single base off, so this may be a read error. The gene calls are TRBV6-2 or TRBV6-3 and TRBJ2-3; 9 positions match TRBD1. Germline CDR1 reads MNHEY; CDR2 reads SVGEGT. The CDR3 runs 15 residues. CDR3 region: CASSSGTGSTYTQYF. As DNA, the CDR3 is TGTGCCAGCAGCTCCGGGACAGGGTCCACATATACGCAGTATTTT.

DNA for the CDR3: TGCGCCAGCCGCAGGGAATTGGAGACCCAGTACTTC. This encodes CASRRELETQYF. J is TRBJ2-5 and V is TRBV5-1; D is perhaps TRBD1 (5 bases). Per the germline V gene, CDR1 is SGHRS and CDR2 is YFSETQ. The CDR3 loop spans 12 amino acids. V was shortened by 7 bases and J by 5 bases, with 12 bases between the two germline ends.

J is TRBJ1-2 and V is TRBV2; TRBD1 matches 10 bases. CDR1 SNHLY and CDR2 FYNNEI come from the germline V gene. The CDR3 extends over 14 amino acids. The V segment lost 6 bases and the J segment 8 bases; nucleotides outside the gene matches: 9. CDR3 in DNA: TGTGCCAGCAGCGCTGTGGACAGGGGGTTAGGCTACACCTTC. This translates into CASSAVDRGLGYTF.

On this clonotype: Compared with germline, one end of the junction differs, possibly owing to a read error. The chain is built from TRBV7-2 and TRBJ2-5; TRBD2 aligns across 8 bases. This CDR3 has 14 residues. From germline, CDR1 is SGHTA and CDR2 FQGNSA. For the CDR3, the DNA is TGTGCTAGCAGCTTAGGAGCGGGAGAAGAGACCCAGTACTTC. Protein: CASSLGAGEETQYF.

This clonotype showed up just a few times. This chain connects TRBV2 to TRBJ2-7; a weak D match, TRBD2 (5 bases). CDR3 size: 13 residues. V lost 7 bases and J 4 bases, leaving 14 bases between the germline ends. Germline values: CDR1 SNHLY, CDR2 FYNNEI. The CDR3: CASTTGGLYEQYF. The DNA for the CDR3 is TGTGCCAGCACCACCGGAGGACTGTACGAGCAGTACTTC.

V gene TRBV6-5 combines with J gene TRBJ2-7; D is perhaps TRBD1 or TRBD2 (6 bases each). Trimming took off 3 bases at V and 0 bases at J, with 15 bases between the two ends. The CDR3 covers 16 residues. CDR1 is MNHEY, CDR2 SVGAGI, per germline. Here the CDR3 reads CASSYGPGASSYEQYF. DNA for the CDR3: TGTGCCAGCAGTTATGGCCCGGGGGCGAGCTCCTACGAGCAGTACTTC.

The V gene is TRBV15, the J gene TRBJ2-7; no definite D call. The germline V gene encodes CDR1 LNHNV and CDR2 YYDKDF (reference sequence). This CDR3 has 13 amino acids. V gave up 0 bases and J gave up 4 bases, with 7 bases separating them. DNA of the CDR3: TGTGCCACCAGCAGAGAAGGGTATTACGAGCAGTACTTC. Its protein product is CATSREGYYEQYF.